This record looks at one T cell receptor beta chain sequence and its context. The entry originates in a study of blood T cell repertoires in COVID-19. The assay was immunoSEQ multiplex PCR, and TCRdb's table has in-frame clones only and misses some. Among 350,000 to 400,000 clones listed, nearly 90% were seen once. The CDR3 totals 15 residues. Germline values: CDR1 SGHRS, CDR2 YFSETQ. Losses at the gene ends were 5 bases for V and 6 bases for J; bases not matched to a gene: 8. The chain employs TRBV5-1 and TRBJ2-1, with 10 bases identical to TRBD2. The TCR comes from a man aged 18 to 30 with active or convalescent COVID-19. Sequenced: peripheral blood. As DNA, the CDR3 is TGCGCCAGCAGATCCCTAGCGGGGGCGGGCAATGAGCAGTTCTTC. Encoded protein: CASRSLAGAGNEQFF.